The 16 T cell receptor beta chains presented below share a single source sample, sequenced in a study of cytomegalovirus exposure and HLA in healthy donors. PCR used 60 Vbeta primers and 13 Jbeta primers. The repertoire was sequenced with immunoSEQ multiplex PCR; TCRdb's copy has only in-frame clones and lacks some. This sample's table reports more than 50,000 clones. The specimen sequenced was PBMCs. The receptor set was obtained from a middle-aged man in good health and CMV-seropositive.

The gene calls are TRBV4-3 and TRBJ1-2, with TRBD1 identical over 7 bases. CDR3 length: 13 residues. The V segment lost 6 bases and the J segment 8 bases; nucleotides outside the gene matches: 9. The germline CDR1 and CDR2 sequences are LGHNA and YSLEER. This CDR3 reads CASSRQGDRGYTF. The CDR3 DNA follows: TGCGCCAGCAGTCGACAGGGAGATCGCGGCTACACCTTC.

The rearrangement links TRBV18 to TRBJ1-1, with 7 bases matching TRBD1. Germline CDR1 KGHSH, CDR2 LQKENI. Trimming took 6 bases from V and 5 from J; bases not matched to a gene: 6. The CDR3 has 13 residues. The CDR3 reads CASSPAGGTEAFF. In nucleotides, the CDR3 is TGTGCCAGCTCTCCTGCAGGGGGGACTGAAGCTTTCTTT.

This sequence joins TRBV5-1 and TRBJ2-7; D may be TRBD2 (5 bases). The germline V and J ends were trimmed by 0 bases and 7 bases, with 17 bases remaining between them. CDR1 is SGHRS, CDR2 YFSETQ, per germline. This CDR3 has 15 amino acids. The CDR3 DNA follows: TGCGCCAGCAGCTTGGTTCAGGACTCCGTGGGAGAGCAGTACTTC. It codes for CASSLVQDSVGEQYF.

This CDR3 is CASSSVAGESYEQYF. CDR3 DNA sequence: TGTGCCAGCAGCTCAGTGGCAGGCGAGTCCTACGAGCAGTACTTC. The chain combines TRBV7-2 with TRBJ2-7; D gene unclear. V lost 4 bases, J lost 1 base, and 14 bases lay in between. The CDR3 covers 15 residues. Per germline, CDR1 SGHTA and CDR2 FQGNSA. Full variable domain (remainder filled in from reference TRBV7-2 and TRBJ2-7): GAGVSQSPSNKVTEKGKDVELRCDPISGHTALYWYRQSLGQGLEFLIYFQGNSAPDKSGLPSDRFSAERTGGSVSTLTIQRTQQEDSAVYLCASSSVAGESYEQYFGPGTRLTVT.

With respect to this clone: At one end, the junction sequence differs from germline, possibly due to a read error. The chain uses TRBV30 and TRBJ1-1, with D maybe TRBD1 (6 bases). Germline V gene data show CDR1 as GTSNPN and CDR2 as SVGIG (reference sequence). The CDR3 is made up of 14 amino acids. As DNA, the CDR3 is TGTGCCTGGAGACAGGGAGATATGAACACTGAAGATTTCTTT. This encodes CAWRQGDMNTEDFF.

The genes are TRBV2 and TRBJ2-7; 7 bases agree with TRBD1. CDR1 is SNHLY and CDR2 is FYNNEI in the germline V gene. V shed 8 bases and J 0 bases; nucleotides not matched to a gene: 7. CDR3 length equals 14 residues. The CDR3 loop is CASDEQGSSYEQYF. Here the CDR3 DNA reads TGTGCCAGCGACGAACAGGGGAGCTCCTACGAGCAGTACTTC.

V is TRBV19 and J is TRBJ2-6; D is possibly TRBD2 (6 bases). V lost 7 bases to trimming and J lost 0 bases, with 16 bases between them. This CDR3 is 17 amino acids long. Germline CDR1 reads LNHDA; CDR2 reads SQIVND (reference sequence). CDR3 DNA sequence: TGTGCCAGTATAGGAGGGACGGGAGTCTCTGGGGCCAACGTCCTGACTTTC. Protein product: CASIGGTGVSGANVLTF.

The chain links TRBV28 to TRBJ2-3; possibly TRBD1 for D (5 bases). V lost 5 bases and J 6 bases, leaving 15 bases between the germline ends. Germline V lookup: CDR1 MDHEN, CDR2 SYDVKM. This CDR3 is 14 amino acids long. CDR3 in DNA: TGTGCCAGCAGTAGGGCAGGGTCAGGGGATACGCAGTATTTT. It specifies CASSRAGSGDTQYF.

The chain couples TRBV6-6 to TRBJ2-7, with 8 positions matching TRBD1. J gave up 5 bases and V 7 bases, and 7 bases lay outside the gene matches. This CDR3 region has 13 residues. Looked up from germline, CDR1 is MNHNY and CDR2 is SVGAGI (reference sequence). The DNA for the CDR3 is TGTGCCAGCACGACAGGGGAGAAGGACGAGCAGTACTTC. Encoded protein: CASTTGEKDEQYF.

The chain has TRBV6-5 and TRBJ1-5; 11 bases fit TRBD1. There are 15 residues in the CDR3. Germline V lookup: CDR1 MNHEY, CDR2 SVGAGI. V shed 5 bases, J shed 7 bases, and the junction held 7 bases outside the gene matches. The CDR3 loop is CASSRRTGGGQPQHF. The CDR3 nucleotides read TGTGCCAGCAGTCGTCGGACAGGGGGCGGGCAGCCCCAGCATTTT.

V and J are TRBV5-6 and TRBJ1-1, with TRBD1 matching 12 bases. Trimming cost V 3 bases and J 5 bases; bases outside gene matches: 11. There are 17 residues in the CDR3. Per germline, CDR1 SGHDT and CDR2 YYEEEE. The CDR3 DNA reads TGTGCCAGCAGCTGGGGGGCGGGACAGGGGGCGAAGACTGAAGCTTTCTTT. Translation gives CASSWGAGQGAKTEAFF.

J is TRBJ1-1 and V is TRBV15; the D is unclear. From germline, CDR1 is LNHNV and CDR2 YYDKDF (reference sequence). This CDR3 has 14 amino acids. V shed 0 bases and J shed 5 bases, with 10 bases lying between them. The CDR3 region has the DNA TGTGCCACCAGCAGAGAAACGGCGGGTACTGAAGCTTTCTTT. Translation gives CATSRETAGTEAFF.

V usage is TRBV5-1 and J usage is TRBJ1-6, with 10 bases matching TRBD1. The V gene end was trimmed by 2 bases and the J gene end by 9 bases; junction bases not matched to a gene: 5. The CDR3 is 15 amino acids. Germline V gene lookup returns CDR1 SGHRS and CDR2 YFSETQ. In DNA form, the CDR3 reads TGCGCCAGCAGCTTAGGGACAGGGGACGGTTCACCCCTCCACTTT. Its protein is CASSLGTGDGSPLHF.

J is TRBJ1-5 and V is TRBV7-9; D uncertain. Between the trimmed V and J ends, which lost 0 bases and 3 bases, there was a span of 6 bases. CDR1 is SEHNR and CDR2 is FQNEAQ in the germline V gene (reference sequence). The CDR3 contains 14 residues. The CDR3 region has the DNA TGTGCCAGCAGCTTAGCGTCGTCCAATCAGCCCCAGCATTTT. It yields the protein CASSLASSNQPQHF. Filled out from reference TRBV7-9 and TRBJ1-5, the complete variable domain reads DTGVSQNPRHKITKRGQNVTFRCDPISEHNRLYWYRQTLGQGPEFLTYFQNEAQLEKSRLLSDRFSAERPKGSFSTLEIQRTEQGDSAMYLCASSLASSNQPQHFGDGTRLSIL.

The rearrangement uses TRBV6-4 and TRBJ2-5; 15 bases are a match to TRBD2. V was pared by 2 bases and J by 5 bases, with 3 bases of the junction left unmatched. Germline V gives CDR1 MRHNA, CDR2 SNTAGT. The CDR3 is made up of 16 amino acids. CDR3 DNA sequence: TGTGCCAGCAGTGACGGGACTAGCGGGGGGTCGGAGACCCAGTACTTC. This gives the protein CASSDGTSGGSETQYF.

The V call is TRBV9, the J call TRBJ2-1; the match to TRBD2 covers 13 bases. Trimming took 4 bases from V and 8 from J; bases not matched to a gene: 9. Looked up from germline, CDR1 is SGDLS and CDR2 is YYNGEE. The CDR3 loop spans 16 amino acids. The CDR3 loop is CASSLTGTSGVYEQFF. DNA for the CDR3: TGTGCCAGCAGCTTGACCGGGACTAGCGGGGTCTATGAGCAGTTCTTC.